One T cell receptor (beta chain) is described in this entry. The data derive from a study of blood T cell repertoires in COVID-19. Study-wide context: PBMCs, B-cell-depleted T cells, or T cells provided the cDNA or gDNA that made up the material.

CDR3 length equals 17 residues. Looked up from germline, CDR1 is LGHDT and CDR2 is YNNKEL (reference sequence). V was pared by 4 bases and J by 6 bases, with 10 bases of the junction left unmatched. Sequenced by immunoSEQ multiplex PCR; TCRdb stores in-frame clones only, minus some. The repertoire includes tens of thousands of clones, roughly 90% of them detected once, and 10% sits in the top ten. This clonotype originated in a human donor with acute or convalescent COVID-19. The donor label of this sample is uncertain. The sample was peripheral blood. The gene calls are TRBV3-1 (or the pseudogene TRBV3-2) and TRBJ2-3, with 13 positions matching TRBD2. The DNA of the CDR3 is TGTGCCAGCAGCCTCCTCTCACTAGCGGGGGGGAGGGATACGCAGTATTTT. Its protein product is CASSLLSLAGGRDTQYF.